The 10 T cell receptor beta chains presented below share a single source sample, sequenced in a study of metastatic and nonmetastatic thyroid tumors (TCRdb year 2020). No treatment had been received by any patient before thyroid surgery. Libraries were made using PCR. The sample was run on an Illumina HiSeq 4000. TCRdb's own reprocessing of the public reads used fastp at Q25 and MiXCR and kept productive beta chains. This sample has about 39,000 clones in its table, and roughly 12% of those were observed once. Roughly 9% of the sample goes to the ten largest clones. The sequencing input was blood. These receptors originate from a male donor with papillary thyroid cancer or a benign thyroid nodule (not recorded which). Some clones in this sample may be carry-over from other donors' samples.

In DNA, the CDR3 is TGCGCCAGCAGCCAAGATGGGTCACCCTCCCTCTACGAGCAGTACTTC. It is translated as CASSQDGSPSLYEQYF. The V and J genes are TRBV4-3 and TRBJ2-7, with no clear D. The CDR3 spans 16 residues. Germline V gene lookup returns CDR1 LGHNA and CDR2 YSLEER. Trimming took off 0 bases at V and 3 bases at J, with 15 bases between the two ends.

The table lists this clone with many counts. A much larger clonotype is one base distant, so this may be a read error. At the DNA level, this CDR3 is encoded by other sequences in the same sample as well. The chain employs TRBV10-1 and TRBJ1-2, with D unresolved. Between the trimmed V and J ends, which lost 2 bases and 2 bases, there was a span of 6 bases. The CDR3 sequence is 13 residues long. Per germline, CDR1 WNHNN and CDR2 SYGVQD (reference sequence). CDR3 region: CASSENLNYGYTF. The CDR3 DNA sequence: TGCGCCAGCAGTGAGAATTTAAACTATGGCTACACCTTC.

The table lists this clone with many counts. The chain links TRBV28 to TRBJ1-4; 7 bases fit TRBD1. Germline CDR1 is MDHEN and CDR2 is SYDVKM. With V trimmed by 4 bases and J by 0 bases, 8 bases remained unmatched. The CDR3 extends over 17 amino acids. CDR3 loop: CASSSNRGVSTNEKLFF. CDR3 coding DNA: TGTGCCAGCAGTTCCAACAGGGGCGTTTCAACTAATGAAAAACTGTTTTTT. The whole variable domain, filled in from reference TRBV28 and TRBJ1-4, reads DVKVTQSSRYLVKRTGEKVFLECVQDMDHENMFWYRQDPGLGLRLIYFSYDVKMKEKGDIPEGYSVSREKKERFSLILESASTNQTSMYLCASSSNRGVSTNEKLFFGSGTQLSVL.

By its share, this clone is medium-sized. This chain uses TRBV6-1 with TRBJ2-7; 8 positions agree with TRBD2. Germline CDR1 and CDR2: MNHNS and SASEGT. The CDR3 is made up of 16 amino acids. V trimming: 5 bases; J trimming: 7 bases; junction bases outside the gene matches: 16. In DNA form, the CDR3 reads TGTGCCAGCAGTCATGACTTGAGCGGGAGACATAGGGAGCAGTACTTC. Its translation: CASSHDLSGRHREQYF.

There are a few counts of this clone. This chain joins TRBV2 and TRBJ1-2; no reliable D call. The germline gives CDR1 SNHLY, CDR2 FYNNEI. This CDR3 has 13 residues. Trimming removed 6 bases at V and 8 bases at J, with 16 bases between. The CDR3 sequence: CASRPGVEAGYTF. In DNA, the CDR3 is TGTGCCAGCAGGCCCGGGGTGGAGGCGGGCTACACCTTC.

This clone was detected ten times or more. The chain has TRBV12-3 or TRBV12-4 and TRBJ1-2; D unclear. The CDR3 loop spans 11 amino acids. V was shortened by 4 bases and J by 8 bases, with 8 bases between the two germline ends. CDR3 nucleotide sequence: TGTGCCAGCAGTTCGACACTGGGCTACACCTTC. This encodes CASSSTLGYTF.

On this clone: The sample contains more than one DNA sequence encoding this CDR3. This chain uses TRBV20-1 with TRBJ2-6; the match to TRBD2 covers 8 bases. The CDR3 sequence is 17 residues long. V was clipped by 3 bases and J by 0 bases; unmatched bases: 7. The germline gives CDR1 DFQATT, CDR2 SNEGSKA (reference sequence). The CDR3: CSARQLAGHSGANVLTF. The CDR3 DNA reads TGCAGTGCTAGGCAGCTAGCGGGTCACTCTGGGGCCAACGTCCTGACTTTC.

This clone was observed many times. The chain employs TRBV10-3 and TRBJ2-7, with a possible D match to TRBD2 (6 bases). The CDR3 runs 15 residues. Germline V CDR1 and CDR2: ENHRY, SYGVKD. V gave up 4 bases and J gave up 2 bases, with 15 bases separating them. The CDR3 loop is CAISGSRDETYEQYF. Written as DNA, the CDR3 is TGTGCCATCAGTGGTTCGCGGGATGAGACCTACGAGCAGTACTTC.

In its sample, this clone was seen many times. The rearrangement links TRBV20-1 to TRBJ2-3, with D maybe TRBD2 (6 bases). V was clipped by 3 bases and J by 3 bases, with 16 bases between them. The CDR3 totals 15 residues. Germline V CDR1 and CDR2: DFQATT, SNEGSKA (reference sequence). CDR3 bases: TGCAGTGCTAGCCCCTCACGACTAGGAACAGATACGCAGTATTTT. Amino acid sequence: CSASPSRLGTDTQYF.

This clone was picked up many times. The chain links TRBV5-1 to TRBJ1-2; 8 nucleotides agree with TRBD1. Losses at the gene ends were 4 bases for V and 4 bases for J; bases not matched to a gene: 12. CDR1 and CDR2 from the germline V gene are SGHRS and YFSETQ. This CDR3 has 16 residues. Here the CDR3 reads CASSVRQGPVSYGYTF. The CDR3 DNA reads as TGCGCCAGCAGCGTACGACAGGGGCCAGTAAGCTATGGCTACACCTTC.